These T cell receptor beta chains were read from a single sample in a study of CD8 T cells in Susac syndrome. TCRdb reprocessed the immunoSEQ multiplex PCR reads with MiXCR, giving one entry per CDR3 protein. The table records about 300,000 distinct CDR3 sequences, roughly 85% of them present only once. Input material: CD8+ T cells from PBMCs. Receptor source: a human donor with multiple sclerosis. The CDR3 runs from the conserved cysteine through the conserved F or W. Each record gives: V gene, D gene, clone size, J gene, CDR3 DNA, CDR3 protein. D genes are given only for firm matches. The listing skips clone size in some rows; elsewhere it reads once, few, many or a size class.

TRBV7-8	-	once	TRBJ2-5	TGTGCCAGCAGCTTAGCTCTAGCTAGGGAGACCCAGTACTTC	CASSLALARETQYF
TRBV10-3	TRBD1	-	TRBJ2-1	TGTGCCATCAGTGGGGGACAGTACAATGAGCAGTTCTTC	CAISGGQYNEQFF
TRBV20-1	-	-	TRBJ1-2	TGCAGTGTTTCTGAAAGAGGAAGCTATGGCTACACCTTC	CSVSERGSYGYTF
TRBV6-2/TRBV6-3	-	-	TRBJ2-1	TGTGCCAGCAGTTACGTCCCCCGCAATGAGCAGTTCTTC	CASSYVPRNEQFF
TRBV10-3	-	-	TRBJ2-1	TGTGCCATCAGTGAAGCTAGCGAACGCTACAATGAGCAGTTCTTC	CAISEASERYNEQFF
TRBV7-9	TRBD1	-	TRBJ1-1	TGTGCCAGCAGCCCGGACAGGGGGTGGTCTGAAGCTTTCTTT	CASSPDRGWSEAFF
TRBV24-1	-	-	TRBJ1-1	TGTGCCACCCAAGACCGACTGAACACTGAAGCTTTCTTT	CATQDRLNTEAFF
TRBV4-3	-	-	TRBJ2-1	TGCGCCAGCAGCCAATCCCCTAGCCCAAGCTCCTACAATGAGCAGTTCTTC	CASSQSPSPSSYNEQFF
TRBV6-5	-	-	TRBJ2-7	TGTGCCAGCAGCCAGGACCGCCACGAGCAGTACTTC	CASSQDRHEQYF
TRBV4-3	-	few	TRBJ2-7	TGCGCCAGCAGCCAAGATCAAACGGGCTACTACGAGCAGTACTTC	CASSQDQTGYYEQYF
TRBV25-1	TRBD2	-	TRBJ2-3	TGTGCCAGCGATCTAGCGGGAGGTGGAGATACGCAGTATTTT	CASDLAGGGDTQYF
TRBV30	-	-	TRBJ2-7	TGTGCCTGGTCTGTGGGGGGTGATTACGAGCAGTACTTC	CAWSVGGDYEQYF
TRBV21-1	-	-	TRBJ2-1	TGTGCCAGCAGCAAAAGGGGCAATGAGCAGTTCTTC	CASSKRGNEQFF
TRBV27	TRBD1	-	TRBJ1-4	TGTGCCAGCAGGCCCGGGACAGGGAGTCATGAAAAACTGTTTTTT	CASRPGTGSHEKLFF
TRBV13	-	-	TRBJ2-7	TGTGCCAGCAGCTCGTCCATGGGCCCATACGAGCAGTACTTC	CASSSSMGPYEQYF
TRBV27	TRBD2	-	TRBJ2-5	TGTGCCAGCAGTTCCTGGACTAGTGTGGAGACCCAGTACTTC	CASSSWTSVETQYF
TRBV5-5	-	-	TRBJ2-5	TGTGCCAGCAGGGAGACGGAGTGGCTAGAGACCCAGTACTTC	CASRETEWLETQYF
TRBV27	-	-	TRBJ2-1	TGTGCCAGCAGTTTCGGGTTCAATGAGCAGTTCTTC	CASSFGFNEQFF
TRBV15	TRBD2	-	TRBJ2-3	TGTGCCACCAGTAAAGGGGTAGCGGGAGGGCGAGATACGCAGTATTTT	CATSKGVAGGRDTQYF
TRBV6-2/TRBV6-3	-	once	TRBJ2-1	TGTGCCAGCACCACCGACCCTTCCACTCTTTCCTACAATGAGCAGTTCTTC	CASTTDPSTLSYNEQFF
TRBV11-2	-	few	TRBJ2-7	TGTGCCAGCAGCTTAGGTGCAGGAACTACCTACGAGCAGTACTTC	CASSLGAGTTYEQYF
TRBV27	-	-	TRBJ2-5	TGTGCCGCCAGGGACTTGTACCAAGAGACCCAGTACTTC	CAARDLYQETQYF
TRBV2	-	once	TRBJ2-5	TGTGCCAGCAACGCCAGGGGCCAAGAGACCCAGTACTTC	CASNARGQETQYF
TRBV7-9	TRBD2	once	TRBJ2-5	TGTGCCAGCGGGGGACTAGCGAAGGCCCAAGAGACCCAGTACTTC	CASGGLAKAQETQYF
TRBV25-1	-	-	TRBJ2-3	TGTGCCAGTGGGAGGACAGATACGCAGTATTTT	CASGRTDTQYF
TRBV4-1	TRBD2	-	TRBJ2-7	TGCGCCAGCAGCCGCCTAGCGGGAGGGCCCGACGAGCAGTACTTC	CASSRLAGGPDEQYF
TRBV4-1	-	few	TRBJ2-7	TGCGCCAGCAGTAGAGCGGCAGATGAGCAGTACTTC	CASSRAADEQYF
TRBV11-2	-	-	TRBJ2-1	TGTGCCAGCAGCTTTTCAGACACCTACAATGAGCAGTTCTTC	CASSFSDTYNEQFF
TRBV27	-	-	TRBJ1-2	TGTGCCAGCAGTTCAGCCATGAGCTATGGCTACACCTTC	CASSSAMSYGYTF
TRBV2	-	-	TRBJ1-1	TGTGCCAGCAGTGAAACGGAGAATCCGAACACTGAAGCTTTCTTT	CASSETENPNTEAFF
TRBV6-6	-	-	TRBJ2-7	TGTGCCAGCGGGTTAAGCAGGGCCTACGAGCAGTACTTC	CASGLSRAYEQYF
TRBV28	-	-	TRBJ2-4	TGTGCCAGCAGTTTTTACAGTAAAAACATTCAGTACTTC	CASSFYSKNIQYF
TRBV30	-	-	TRBJ2-7	TGTGCCTGGGGATCCTACGAGCAGTACTTC	CAWGSYEQYF
TRBV7-3	TRBD2	-	TRBJ2-3	TGTGCCAGCAGCTTATCGGTGGGAGGGCCAGATACGCAGTATTTT	CASSLSVGGPDTQYF
TRBV27	TRBD2	-	TRBJ2-7	TGTGCCAGCAGCACCGGACTAGCGGAGGAATACGAGCAGTACTTC	CASSTGLAEEYEQYF
TRBV6-5	TRBD1	-	TRBJ2-2	TGTGCCAGCAGTTACGAGGACAGGGGCACCGGGGAGCTGTTTTTT	CASSYEDRGTGELFF
TRBV4-2	TRBD2	few	TRBJ2-5	TGTGCCAGCGGTCTAGCGGGAGGGCCTTGGGAGACCCAGTACTTC	CASGLAGGPWETQYF
TRBV5-6	TRBD1	few	TRBJ2-2	TGTGCCAGCAGCCAGGGACAGGGGCTCTACACCGGGGAGCTGTTTTTT	CASSQGQGLYTGELFF
TRBV20-1	-	-	TRBJ2-7	TGCAGTGCTAGGCCTGGAACCTACGAGCAGTACTTC	CSARPGTYEQYF
TRBV6-5	TRBD1	-	TRBJ1-2	TGTGCCAGCAGATCTGATCAAGGGGGCGCAGGGGGCTACACCTTC	CASRSDQGGAGGYTF
TRBV5-4	-	-	TRBJ1-4	TGTGCCAGCAGCTCTACCGCAACTAATGAAAAACTGTTTTTT	CASSSTATNEKLFF
TRBV10-1	-	-	TRBJ2-1	TGCGCCAGCAGTGAGTCTCAGGGGGAGGTCAGCTCCTACAATGAGCAGTTCTTC	CASSESQGEVSSYNEQFF
TRBV4-1	-	few	TRBJ1-1	TGCGCCAGCAGCCAGGGGGTGGTGAACACTGAAGCTTTCTTT	CASSQGVVNTEAFF
TRBV12-3/TRBV12-4	TRBD1	-	TRBJ2-7	TGTGCCAGCAGTTTTTCCCCCGGGACAGGGGGACGCGAGCAGTACTTC	CASSFSPGTGGREQYF
TRBV19	-	-	TRBJ2-1	TGTGCCAGTAGCGAACCAAATTCCGCATACAATGAGCAGTTCTTC	CASSEPNSAYNEQFF
TRBV18	-	-	TRBJ2-7	TGTGCCAGCTCACCGGAGAACTACGAGCAGTACTTC	CASSPENYEQYF
TRBV11-2	-	-	TRBJ2-7	TGTGCCAGCAGCTACGCAGGGGACTACGAGCAGTACTTC	CASSYAGDYEQYF
TRBV13	-	-	TRBJ2-6	TGTGCCAGCAGCTCCGAGGAGGTAGCTGGGGCCAACGTCCTGACTTTC	CASSSEEVAGANVLTF
TRBV5-4	TRBD2	-	TRBJ2-1	TGTGCCAGCAGCCCGGGACTAGCGGGAGGTATTGGTGAGCAGTTCTTC	CASSPGLAGGIGEQFF
TRBV5-4	-	-	TRBJ1-2	TGTGCCAGCAGTTTTGACGTCAGCTATGGCTACACCTTC	CASSFDVSYGYTF
TRBV6-5	-	-	TRBJ1-1	TGTGCCAGCAGTTACCAAATGAACACTGAAGCTTTCTTT	CASSYQMNTEAFF
TRBV20-1	-	-	TRBJ1-1	TGCAGTGCTAGAGATTTCGCGGGCAAGACTGAAGCTTTCTTT	CSARDFAGKTEAFF
TRBV6-1	-	-	TRBJ2-1	TGTGCCAGCAGTGAAGGGTGGGATGAGCAGTTCTTC	CASSEGWDEQFF
TRBV4-3	-	-	TRBJ2-1	TGCGCCAGCAGCCAAGAGCGGTCCTTCTACAATGAGCAGTTCTTC	CASSQERSFYNEQFF
TRBV7-8	-	-	TRBJ2-7	TGTGCCAGCATCGGCCTTAACTACGAGCAGTACTTC	CASIGLNYEQYF